The clone carrying this TCR beta chain came up many times. What it recognizes is unknown. Germline CDR1 DFQATT, CDR2 SNEGSKA (reference sequence). There are 14 residues in the CDR3. The ends were cut back, 3 bases at V and 0 bases at J, with 9 bases in the middle. The data were obtained in a study of CD8+CD57+ T cells in acquired aplastic anemia. Overall study findings and caveats: Significance was not reached for CD8+ Simpson's diversity between patients and controls.

Genomic DNA served as template for TCR beta VDJ and CDR3 profiling. TCRdb re-derived calls from the reads in MiXCR, one entry per CDR3 protein. There are 150,000 to 200,000 distinct CDR3 sequences in the sample; 55% to 75% occur only once, and about 50% lies in the top ten. The origin of this receptor is a human donor in good health. The specimen sequenced was sorted CD4+, CD8+, or CD8+CD57+ T cells (not recorded which) from PBMCs. The rearrangement joins TRBV20-1 to TRBJ2-1; possibly TRBD2 for D (5 bases). The CDR3 DNA is TGCAGTGCTAGTCGGACTTCCTCCTACAATGAGCAGTTCTTC. This encodes CSASRTSSYNEQFF.